This T cell receptor (beta chain) was sequenced during a study of T cells in Graves' hyperthyroidism and ophthalmopathy. Whole-study results and caveats: In the analysis, a 13 V-J model separated ophthalmopathy from stable hyperthyroidism. Blood also contained most expanded thyroid clonotypes above 0.001.

RNA transcripts yielded amplified TCR beta CDR3 regions. When the TCR CDR3 underwent first-round RT-PCR, the HTBI primer set was used. TCRdb redid the calling of the multiplex PCR reads with MiXCR, one entry per CDR3 protein. The sample has under 550,000 distinct CDR3 sequences; about an eighth are singletons. The CDR3 covers 18 residues. Germline trimming cut 5 bases from V and 0 bases from J; bases unmatched to any gene: 9. Germline lookup yields CDR1 MNHNS and CDR2 SASEGT. This clonotype was seen repeatedly, ten times or more. What it binds is unknown. The chain links TRBV6-1 to TRBJ2-3; 12 positions match TRBD2. What was sequenced was blood. This receptor was taken from a woman aged 18-35 years with Graves' hyperthyroidism. The CDR3: CASSLPSGRAGSTDTQYF. The DNA for the CDR3 is TGTGCCAGCAGTTTACCTAGCGGGAGGGCCGGGAGCACAGATACGCAGTATTTT.